These 29 T cell receptor beta chains were sequenced from one sample in a study of breast tumors, draining lymph nodes, adjacent tissues. The lymph nodes were axillary draining lymph nodes from breast cancer patients. TCRdb reprocessed the multiplex PCR reads via MiXCR and lists one record per CDR3 protein. The repertoire includes roughly 260,000 distinct CDR3 sequences, 30% of them detected once, and about 1.2% sits in the top ten. Sequences were obtained from axillary lymph node tissue. The source is a female donor with breast cancer. Some clones in this sample may be carry-over from other donors' samples.

This clonotype showed up many times. The chain uses TRBV11-3 and TRBJ2-2; 9 positions agree with TRBD2. The CDR3 extends over 15 amino acids. Germline V gene lookup returns CDR1 SGHNT and CDR2 YENEEA. J was trimmed by 6 bases and V by 3 bases; bases with no gene match: 5. Written as DNA, the CDR3 is TGTGCCAGCAGCTTCTTAGCGGGAGAGGCCGGGGAGCTGTTTTTT. Translation: CASSFLAGEAGELFF.

The chain links TRBV11-3 to TRBJ1-6; 8 bases fit TRBD1. With V trimmed by 5 bases and J by 8 bases, 11 bases remained unmatched. In germline, CDR1 is SGHNT, CDR2 YENEEA. There are 16 residues in the CDR3. The CDR3, as DNA: TGTGCCAGCAGCAAAGACAGGGGACGAGTTGATTCACCCCTCCACTTT. Protein product: CASSKDRGRVDSPLHF.

This clonotype is a singleton in its sample. The chain is built from TRBV20-1 and TRBJ2-1; D is ambiguous. The CDR3 consists of 12 residues. Trimming removed 1 base from V and 8 bases from J, with 9 bases in between. CDR1 and CDR2 (germline): DFQATT, SNEGSKA (reference sequence). This chain's CDR3 is CSARAQRDEQFF. Written as DNA, the CDR3 is TGCAGTGCTAGAGCCCAACGCGATGAGCAGTTCTTC.

The gene calls are TRBV27 and TRBJ2-1; weak D call: TRBD2 (6 bases). The ends were cut back, 6 bases at V and 6 bases at J, with 21 bases in the middle. Germline lookup yields CDR1 MNHEY and CDR2 SMNVEV (reference sequence). The CDR3 sequence is 16 residues long. CDR3 nucleotides: TGTGCCAGCAGCACCAACCGGGACTTCGAGGCCAATGAGCAGTTCTTC. Residues: CASSTNRDFEANEQFF.

With respect to this clonotype: Because the CDR3 is missing its conserved closing phenylalanine or tryptophan, this is likely a read error. V is TRBV20-1 and J is TRBJ1-1; D unresolved. The CDR3 has 15 residues. Deletions cut 1 base from V and 2 bases from J, with 14 bases between. CDR1 is DFQATT and CDR2 is SNEGSKA in the germline V gene (reference sequence). This CDR3 reads CSARGGDALNTEAFL. The CDR3, as DNA: TGCAGTGCTAGAGGTGGGGATGCACTCAACACTGAAGCTTTCTTG.

This clonotype was seen many times. The rearrangement uses TRBV15 and TRBJ1-3, with D tentatively TRBD1 (5 bases). V lost 4 bases and J lost 0, with 16 bases in between. Germline values: CDR1 LNHNV, CDR2 YYDKDF (reference sequence). The CDR3 spans 17 residues. CDR3 coding DNA: TGTGCCACCAGCAACGGGACTCCATTACTCTCTGGAAACACCATATATTTT. Amino acid sequence: CATSNGTPLLSGNTIYF.

Many counts were recorded for this clonotype. The chain is built from TRBV29-1 and TRBJ2-1; no firm D call. The CDR3 covers 13 residues. Trimming removed 0 bases at V and 9 bases at J, with 12 bases between. Germline assignment: CDR1 SQVTM and CDR2 ANQGSEA. In nucleotides, the CDR3 is TGCAGCGTTGAAGAAGTTGGTCCCGGTGAGCAGTTCTTC. Translating gives CSVEEVGPGEQFF.

J is TRBJ2-3 and V is TRBV4-3; 8 bases match TRBD2. CDR3 length: 16 amino acids. The V segment lost 1 base and the J segment 4 bases; nucleotides outside the gene matches: 7. Germline V gene lookup returns CDR1 LGHNA and CDR2 YSLEER. CDR3 region: CASSQATSGGADTQYF. CDR3 DNA sequence: TGCGCCAGCAGCCAAGCAACTAGCGGAGGGGCAGATACGCAGTATTTT.

The chain combines TRBV13 with TRBJ1-1; the D gene is possibly TRBD1 (6 bases). Trimming cost V 7 bases and J 4 bases, with 19 bases left between them. The CDR3 has 15 residues. Germline CDR1 and CDR2: PRHDT and FYEKMQ (reference sequence). The DNA for the CDR3 is TGTGCCAGCAATCTCAAGGGGGGGTTTGGCACTGAAGCTTTCTTT. Its translation: CASNLKGGFGTEAFF.

This clonotype was seen many times. The chain recombines TRBV7-8 with TRBJ2-1; the D is unclear. The ends were cut back, 8 bases at V and 7 bases at J, with 24 bases in the middle. The V gene's germline CDR1 is SGHVS and CDR2 FQNEAQ. There are 16 residues in the CDR3. The CDR3 DNA sequence: TGTGCCAGCTTCCTCCGAGCTAGTAGGGTTAATAATGAGCAGTTCTTC. Protein: CASFLRASRVNNEQFF.

This clonotype was seen at least ten times. CDR3 residues: CASSSGTGGSDTQYF. The CDR3 coding sequence is TGTGCCAGCAGCTCGGGGACAGGGGGCTCAGATACGCAGTATTTT. The chain carries TRBV7-9 and TRBJ2-3; 12 bases line up with TRBD1. J gave up 4 bases and V 4 bases, and 3 bases lay outside the gene matches. Germline CDR1 is SEHNR and CDR2 is FQNEAQ (reference sequence). CDR3 length equals 15 residues.

The chain carries TRBV9 and TRBJ2-4, with D possibly TRBD2 on 7 matching bases. Trimming stripped 4 bases from V and 0 bases from J, with 14 bases between. CDR1 is SGDLS and CDR2 is YYNGEE in the germline V gene. CDR3 length equals 16 residues. CDR3 in DNA: TGTGCCAGCAGCCCTGGGGGGGCACTAGCCAAAAACATTCAGTACTTC. It specifies CASSPGGALAKNIQYF.

This clonotype was seen a single time. With a much larger clone just one base away, this may be a read error. The chain recombines TRBV5-1 with TRBJ2-1; D is uncertain. The CDR3 length is 15 residues. Germline assignment: CDR1 SGHRS and CDR2 YFSETQ. With 0 bases removed from V and 6 bases from J, the gap between germline ends came to 13 bases. CDR3 protein: CASSLGNRRCNEQFF. The CDR3 nucleotides read TGCGCCAGCAGCTTGGGTAATAGAAGGTGCAATGAGCAGTTCTTC.

This clonotype has more than one count but fewer than ten. The CDR3 DNA reads as TGTGCCAGCAGTCCGATAGTGGCAGATAATGAGCAGTTCTTC. Protein product: CASSPIVADNEQFF. The J gene is TRBJ2-1, the V gene TRBV6-6, with D uncertain. The CDR3 totals 14 residues. V gave up 5 bases and J gave up 7 bases, with 15 bases separating them. The germline V gene has CDR1 MNHNY and CDR2 SVGAGI (reference sequence).

As concerns this clonotype: It may be a read error: a sequence one base away is much more abundant. The J gene is TRBJ2-3, the V gene TRBV9; TRBD2 might be the D (6 bases). Germline V gene sequence: CDR1 SGDLS, CDR2 YYNGEE. This CDR3 comprises 17 residues. The CDR3 sequence: CASSGVVGGGSTVTQYF. For the CDR3, the DNA is TGTGCCAGCAGCGGCGTGGTGGGGGGAGGCTCCACAGTTACGCAGTATTTT.

The rearrangement joins TRBV9 to TRBJ2-2, with D tentatively TRBD2 (6 bases). The CDR3 runs 12 residues. The V gene lost 1 base and the J gene lost 10 bases, with 8 bases spanning the gap. Germline CDR1 is SGDLS and CDR2 is YYNGEE. CDR3 loop: CASSVQLAELFF. The CDR3 DNA follows: TGTGCCAGCAGCGTACAACTAGCGGAGCTGTTTTTT. Full variable domain (missing parts from reference TRBV9 and TRBJ2-2): DSGVTQTPKHLITATGQRVTLRCSPRSGDLSVYWYQQSLDQGLQFLIQYYNGEERAKGNILERFSAQQFPDLHSELNLSSLELGDSALYFCASSVQLAELFFGEGSRLTVL.

With regard to this clonotype: At one of its ends the junction is not consistent with the germline gene, which may arise from a read error. The rearrangement joins TRBV5-1 to TRBJ2-1; D assignment may be TRBD1 or TRBD2 (8 bases each). Germline CDR1 SGHRS, CDR2 YFSETQ. The CDR3 is made up of 16 amino acids. The CDR3 sequence is CAGSLVSGTGGDEQFF. DNA for the CDR3: TGCGCCGGCAGCTTGGTTAGCGGGACAGGAGGAGATGAGCAGTTCTTC.

In its sample, this clonotype was seen many times. The V gene is TRBV4-2, the J gene TRBJ2-2; D is uncertain. V was clipped by 0 bases and J by 7 bases, with 9 bases between them. CDR3 length equals 14 residues. The germline gives CDR1 LGHNA, CDR2 YNFKEQ. CDR3 DNA: TGTGCCAGCAGCCAAGAAGCGACTCGCGGGGAGCTGTTTTTT. As protein: CASSQEATRGELFF.

This rearrangement joins TRBV7-2 to TRBJ2-1; D may correspond to TRBD1 or TRBD2 (5 bases each). Germline assignment: CDR1 SGHTA and CDR2 FQGNSA. CDR3 size: 13 residues. Trimming took 4 bases from V and 8 from J, leaving 12 bases between them. The CDR3 DNA reads as TGTGCCAGCAGCTACGATGGGGACGATGAGCAGTTCTTC. Protein sequence: CASSYDGDDEQFF.

This clonotype came up many times. This chain links TRBV5-1 with TRBJ2-7; 8 nucleotides line up with TRBD2. With V trimmed by 6 bases and J by 2 bases, 7 bases remained unmatched. This CDR3 spans 14 amino acids. From germline, CDR1 is SGHRS and CDR2 YFSETQ. CDR3 bases: TGCGCCAGCAACGATGCGGGGGGTACCTACGAGCAGTACTTC. This translates into CASNDAGGTYEQYF.

This clonotype has at least ten counts. The CDR3 loop reads CASSQGQPYSYEQYF. The DNA of the CDR3 is TGCGCCAGCAGCCAAGGCCAGCCGTACTCCTACGAGCAGTACTTC. The V call is TRBV4-1, the J call TRBJ2-7, with D uncertain. From germline, CDR1 is MGHRA and CDR2 YSYEKL. The CDR3 runs to 15 residues. V lost 1 base, J lost 0 bases, and 10 bases lay in between.

This clonotype was recorded a few times. A read error may explain this, as a much larger clone is one base away. The rearrangement joins TRBV5-1 to TRBJ2-7, with a possible D match to TRBD1 (6 bases). The CDR3 runs to 13 residues. V lost 0 bases, J lost 10 bases, and 14 bases lay in between. The germline V gene has CDR1 SGHRS and CDR2 YFSETQ. In nucleotides, the CDR3 is TGCGCCAGCAGCTTGGTCAGGGGAAGGGACCAGTACTTC. Translation: CASSLVRGRDQYF. The full variable domain, rest sourced from reference TRBV5-1 and TRBJ2-7, is KAGVTQTPRYLIKTRGQQVTLSCSPISGHRSVSWYQQTPGQGLQFLFEYFSETQRNKGNFPGRFSGRQFSNSRSEMNVSTLELGDSALYLCASSLVRGRDQYFGPGTRLTVT.

This clonotype was detected only a few times. This chain uses TRBV6-5 with TRBJ2-1, with D possibly being TRBD1 (6 bases). Per germline, CDR1 MNHEY and CDR2 SVGAGI. V was cut by 5 bases and J by 8 bases, with 13 bases left in between. The CDR3 extends over 13 amino acids. This CDR3 reads CASSKREGDEQFF. The CDR3 bases are TGTGCCAGCAGTAAAAGAGAGGGGGATGAGCAGTTCTTC.

Note on this clonotype: A much bigger clone sits one base away, suggesting this may be a read error. The rearrangement uses TRBV9 and TRBJ2-1; 8 bases fit TRBD2. Germline V gene lookup returns CDR1 SGDLS and CDR2 YYNGEE. The CDR3 spans 14 residues. CDR3 protein: CASSVSGRGDEQSF. The CDR3 DNA reads TGTGCCAGCAGCGTAAGCGGGAGAGGGGATGAGCAGTCCTTC. The full variable domain, with the rest looked up from reference TRBV9 and TRBJ2-1, is DSGVTQTPKHLITATGQRVTLRCSPRSGDLSVYWYQQSLDQGLQFLIQYYNGEERAKGNILERFSAQQFPDLHSELNLSSLELGDSALYFCASSVSGRGDEQSFGPGTRLTVL.

This clonotype was seen many times. The chain joins TRBV7-2 to TRBJ2-7, with D maybe TRBD2 (5 bases). Trimming cost V 1 base and J 0 bases, with 13 bases left between them. The CDR3 contains 16 residues. Per germline, CDR1 SGHTA and CDR2 FQGNSA. The CDR3 DNA follows: TGTGCCAGCAGCTTAGGCGGACTTAGGAGCTCCTACGAGCAGTACTTC. The encoded protein is CASSLGGLRSSYEQYF.

This clonotype has at least ten counts. The chain couples TRBV7-6 to TRBJ2-7; D is unresolved. The CDR3 has 13 amino acids. Trimming cost V 3 bases and J 6 bases, with 12 bases left between them. The germline V gene has CDR1 SGHVS and CDR2 FNYEAQ. Here the CDR3 reads CASSFEERLEQYF. The CDR3 DNA follows: TGTGCCAGCAGCTTCGAGGAAAGGCTCGAGCAGTACTTC.

This chain joins TRBV11-2 and TRBJ2-2, with D uncertain. Trimming took off 4 bases at V and 0 bases at J, with 15 bases between the two ends. The CDR3 runs 17 residues. Looked up from germline, CDR1 is SGHAT and CDR2 is FQNNGV. CDR3 DNA: TGTGCCAGCAGCTCCTACGTGGCGGCCGCGAACACCGGGGAGCTGTTTTTT. Amino acid sequence: CASSSYVAAANTGELFF.

The rearrangement links TRBV10-3 to TRBJ1-6, with D perhaps TRBD1 (5 bases). V lost 10 bases to trimming and J lost 9 bases, with 22 bases between them. The germline CDR1 and CDR2 sequences are ENHRY and SYGVKD. CDR3 length: 15 residues. Here the CDR3 DNA reads TGTGCCAGCAGCGAGAGGGGTAGCGGGACTTCACCCCTCCACTTT. Residues: CASSERGSGTSPLHF.

Comments on this clonotype: The junction departs from the called germline gene at one end, perhaps through a read error. The chain recombines TRBV7-9 with TRBJ2-5; 7 positions agree with TRBD1. Per the germline V gene, CDR1 is SEHNR and CDR2 is FQNEAQ (reference sequence). This CDR3 is built from 14 residues. This CDR3 reads CASGLNRGGEAQYF. The CDR3 nucleotides are TGTGCCAGCGGCTTAAACAGGGGCGGAGAGGCCCAGTACTTC.